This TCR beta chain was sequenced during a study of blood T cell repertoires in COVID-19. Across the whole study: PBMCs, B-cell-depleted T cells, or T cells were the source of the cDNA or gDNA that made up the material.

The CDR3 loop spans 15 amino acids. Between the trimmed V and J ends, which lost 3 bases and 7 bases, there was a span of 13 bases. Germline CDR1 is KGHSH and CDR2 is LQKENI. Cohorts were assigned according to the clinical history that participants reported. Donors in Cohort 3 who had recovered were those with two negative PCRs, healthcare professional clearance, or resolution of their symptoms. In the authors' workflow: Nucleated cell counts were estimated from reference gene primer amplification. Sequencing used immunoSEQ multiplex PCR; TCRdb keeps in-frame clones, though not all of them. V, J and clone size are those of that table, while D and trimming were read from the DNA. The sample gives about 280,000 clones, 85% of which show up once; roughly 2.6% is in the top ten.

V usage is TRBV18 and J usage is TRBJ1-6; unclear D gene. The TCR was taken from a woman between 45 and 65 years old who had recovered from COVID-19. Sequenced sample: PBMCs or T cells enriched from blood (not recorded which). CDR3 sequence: CASSPRVVTNSPLHF. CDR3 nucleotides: TGTGCCAGCTCACCCCGGGTCGTCACCAATTCACCCCTCCACTTT.